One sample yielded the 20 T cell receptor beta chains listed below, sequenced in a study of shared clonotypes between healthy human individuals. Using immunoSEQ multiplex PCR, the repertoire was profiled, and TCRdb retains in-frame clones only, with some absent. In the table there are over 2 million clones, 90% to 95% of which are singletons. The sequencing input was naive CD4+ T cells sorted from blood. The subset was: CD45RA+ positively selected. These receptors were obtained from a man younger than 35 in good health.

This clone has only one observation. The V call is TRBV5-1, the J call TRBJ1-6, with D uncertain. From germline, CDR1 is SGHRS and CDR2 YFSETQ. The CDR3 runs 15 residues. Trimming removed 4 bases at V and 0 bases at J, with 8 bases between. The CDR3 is CASSPVSSYNSPLHF. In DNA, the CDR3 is TGCGCCAGCAGCCCCGTTAGCTCCTATAATTCACCCCTCCACTTT.

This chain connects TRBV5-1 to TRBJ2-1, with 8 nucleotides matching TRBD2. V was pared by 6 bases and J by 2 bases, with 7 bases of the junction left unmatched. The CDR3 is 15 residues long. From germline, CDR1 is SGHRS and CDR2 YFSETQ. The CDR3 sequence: CASTYGGATYNEQFF. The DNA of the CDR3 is TGCGCCAGCACCTACGGGGGGGCAACCTACAATGAGCAGTTCTTC.

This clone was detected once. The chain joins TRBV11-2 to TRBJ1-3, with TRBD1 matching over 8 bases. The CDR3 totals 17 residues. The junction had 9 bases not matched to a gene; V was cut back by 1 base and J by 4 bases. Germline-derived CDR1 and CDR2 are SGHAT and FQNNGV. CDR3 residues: CASSLGGQGARGNTIYF. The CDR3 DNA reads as TGTGCCAGCAGCTTAGGAGGTCAGGGGGCTCGAGGAAACACCATATATTTT.

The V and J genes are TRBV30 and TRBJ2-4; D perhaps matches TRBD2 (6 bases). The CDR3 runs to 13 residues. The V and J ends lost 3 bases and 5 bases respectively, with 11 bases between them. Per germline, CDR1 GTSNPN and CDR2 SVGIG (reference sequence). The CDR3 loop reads CAWRREDENIQYF. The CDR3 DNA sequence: TGTGCCTGGAGGAGGGAGGACGAAAACATTCAGTACTTC.

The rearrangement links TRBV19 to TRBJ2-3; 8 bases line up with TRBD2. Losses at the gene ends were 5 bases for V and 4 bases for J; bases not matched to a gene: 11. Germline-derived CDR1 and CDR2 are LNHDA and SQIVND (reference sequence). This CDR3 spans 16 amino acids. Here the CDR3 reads CASSLTSGLGADTQYF. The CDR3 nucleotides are TGTGCCAGTAGTTTAACTAGCGGCCTGGGGGCAGATACGCAGTATTTT.

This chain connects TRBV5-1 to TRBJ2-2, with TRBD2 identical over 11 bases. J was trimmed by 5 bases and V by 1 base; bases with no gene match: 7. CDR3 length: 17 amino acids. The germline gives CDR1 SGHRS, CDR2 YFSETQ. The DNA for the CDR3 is TGCGCCAGCAGCTTGACTAGCGGGAGTTGGAAGACCGGGGAGCTGTTTTTT. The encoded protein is CASSLTSGSWKTGELFF.

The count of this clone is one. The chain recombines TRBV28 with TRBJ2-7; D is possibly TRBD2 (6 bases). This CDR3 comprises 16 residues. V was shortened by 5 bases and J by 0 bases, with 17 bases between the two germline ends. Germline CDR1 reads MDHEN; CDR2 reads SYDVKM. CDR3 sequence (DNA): TGTGCCAGCAGTCCGAGCGGGCGGACTTACTCCTACGAGCAGTACTTC. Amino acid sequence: CASSPSGRTYSYEQYF.

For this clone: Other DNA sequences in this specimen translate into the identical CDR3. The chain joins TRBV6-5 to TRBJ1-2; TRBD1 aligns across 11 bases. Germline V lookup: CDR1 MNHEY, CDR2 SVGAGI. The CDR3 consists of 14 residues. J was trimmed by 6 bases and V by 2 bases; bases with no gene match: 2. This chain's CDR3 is CASSYGTGGNGYTF. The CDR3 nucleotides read TGTGCCAGCAGTTACGGGACAGGGGGAAATGGCTACACCTTC.

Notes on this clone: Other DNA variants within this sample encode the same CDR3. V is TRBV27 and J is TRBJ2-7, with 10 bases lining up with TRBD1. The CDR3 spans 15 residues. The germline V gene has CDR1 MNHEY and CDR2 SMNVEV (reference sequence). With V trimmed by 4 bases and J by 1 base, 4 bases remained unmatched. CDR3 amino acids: CASSSPGQGSYEQYF. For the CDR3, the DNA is TGTGCCAGCAGTTCTCCGGGACAGGGGTCCTACGAGCAGTACTTC.

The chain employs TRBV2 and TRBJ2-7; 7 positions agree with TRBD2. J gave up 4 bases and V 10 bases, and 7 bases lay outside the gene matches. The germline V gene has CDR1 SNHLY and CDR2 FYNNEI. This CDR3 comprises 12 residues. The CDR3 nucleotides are TGTGCCACTGGGGGGGACCTATACGAGCAGTACTTC. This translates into CATGGDLYEQYF.

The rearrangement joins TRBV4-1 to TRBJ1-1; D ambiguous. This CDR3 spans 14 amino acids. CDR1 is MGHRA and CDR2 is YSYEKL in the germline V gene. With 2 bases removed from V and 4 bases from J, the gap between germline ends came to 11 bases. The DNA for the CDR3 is TGCGCCAGCAGCCAATTACAAAGGTCCACTGAAGCTTTCTTT. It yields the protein CASSQLQRSTEAFF.

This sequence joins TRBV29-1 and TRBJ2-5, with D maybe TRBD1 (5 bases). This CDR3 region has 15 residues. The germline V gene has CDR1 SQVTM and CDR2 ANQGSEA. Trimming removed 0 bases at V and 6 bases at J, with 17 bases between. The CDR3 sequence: CSVEDRRPQGKTQYF. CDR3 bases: TGCAGCGTTGAAGACCGGCGCCCCCAGGGAAAGACCCAGTACTTC.

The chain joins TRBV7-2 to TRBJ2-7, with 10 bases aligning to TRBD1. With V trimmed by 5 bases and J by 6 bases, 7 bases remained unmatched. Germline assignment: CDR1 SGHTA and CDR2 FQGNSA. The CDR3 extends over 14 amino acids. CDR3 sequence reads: CASSAGQGSSEQYF. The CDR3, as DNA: TGTGCCAGCAGCGCGGGACAGGGGAGTAGCGAGCAGTACTTC.

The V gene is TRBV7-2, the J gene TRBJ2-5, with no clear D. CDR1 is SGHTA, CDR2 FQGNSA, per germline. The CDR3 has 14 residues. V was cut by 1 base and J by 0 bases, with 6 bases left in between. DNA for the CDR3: TGTGCCAGCAGCTTAGACATAAACCAAGAGACCCAGTACTTC. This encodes CASSLDINQETQYF.

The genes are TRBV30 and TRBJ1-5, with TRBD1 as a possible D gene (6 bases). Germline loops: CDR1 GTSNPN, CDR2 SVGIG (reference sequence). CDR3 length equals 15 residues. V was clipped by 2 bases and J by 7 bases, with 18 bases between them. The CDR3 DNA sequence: TGTGCCTGGAGTATGGACAGCGGTTTAGGGCAGCCCCAGCATTTT. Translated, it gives CAWSMDSGLGQPQHF. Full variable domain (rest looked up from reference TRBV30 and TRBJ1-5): SQTIHQWPATLVQPVGSPLSLECTVEGTSNPNLYWYRQAAGRGLQLLFYSVGIGQISSEVPQNLSASRPQDRQFILSSKKLLLSDSGFYLCAWSMDSGLGQPQHFGDGTRLSIL.

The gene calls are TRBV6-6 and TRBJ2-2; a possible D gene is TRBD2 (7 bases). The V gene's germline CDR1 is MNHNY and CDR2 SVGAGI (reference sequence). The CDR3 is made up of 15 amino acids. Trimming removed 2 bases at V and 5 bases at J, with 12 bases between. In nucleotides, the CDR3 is TGTGCCAGCAGTTACGGGAGGGGGGTTACCGGGGAGCTGTTTTTT. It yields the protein CASSYGRGVTGELFF.

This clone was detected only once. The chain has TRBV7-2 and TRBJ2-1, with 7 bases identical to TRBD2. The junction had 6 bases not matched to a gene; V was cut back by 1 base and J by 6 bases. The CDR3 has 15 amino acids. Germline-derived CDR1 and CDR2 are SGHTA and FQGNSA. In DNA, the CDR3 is TGTGCCAGCAGCTTAGGCGGGAGAATTATCAATGAGCAGTTCTTC. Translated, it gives CASSLGGRIINEQFF.

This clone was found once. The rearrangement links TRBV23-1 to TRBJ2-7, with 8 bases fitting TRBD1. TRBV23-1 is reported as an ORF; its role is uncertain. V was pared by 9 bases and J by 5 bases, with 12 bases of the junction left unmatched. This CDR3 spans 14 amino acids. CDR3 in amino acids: CASPALDRAHEQYF. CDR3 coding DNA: TGCGCCAGTCCTGCCCTGGACAGGGCCCACGAGCAGTACTTC.

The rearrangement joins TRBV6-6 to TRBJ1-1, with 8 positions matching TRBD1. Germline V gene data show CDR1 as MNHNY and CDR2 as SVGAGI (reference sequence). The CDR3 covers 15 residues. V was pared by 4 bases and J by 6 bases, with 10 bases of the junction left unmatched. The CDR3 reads CASSSDRVLRAEAFF. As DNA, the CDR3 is TGTGCCAGCAGTTCGGACAGGGTGTTACGGGCTGAAGCTTTCTTT.

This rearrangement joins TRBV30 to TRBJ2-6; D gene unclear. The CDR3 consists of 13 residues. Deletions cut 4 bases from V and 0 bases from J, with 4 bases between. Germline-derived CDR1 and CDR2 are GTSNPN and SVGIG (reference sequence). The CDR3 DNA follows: TGTGCCTGGAACCCCTCTGGGGCCAACGTCCTGACTTTC. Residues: CAWNPSGANVLTF.